The rows below give T cell receptor beta chains drawn from one sample of a study of control samples from healthy donors and cancer patients. Assay used: immunoSEQ multiplex PCR; TCRdb lists only in-frame clones, some missing. Among some 130,000 clones listed, approximately 94% were seen once. The sequenced material came from PBMCs. These receptors were taken from a man aged 50 or older with head and neck cancer. Both conserved end residues are part of each CDR3. Fields, in order: J gene, V gene, clone size, D gene, CDR3 protein, CDR3 DNA. D genes are given only for firm matches. The size entry is marked missing in some rows and otherwise reads once, few, many or a size class.

J: TRBJ2-7
V: TRBV18
size: -
D: TRBD1
CDR3: CASSPRQGTYEQYF
DNA: TGTGCCAGCTCACCCAGACAGGGTACCTACGAGCAGTACTTC

J: TRBJ2-1
V: TRBV5-1
size: -
D: TRBD1
CDR3: CASSLGEIGGEQFF
DNA: TGCGCCAGCAGCTTGGGGGAGATAGGGGGCGAGCAGTTCTTC

J: TRBJ1-5
V: TRBV30
size: -
D: -
CDR3: CAWSRTVNQPQHF
DNA: TGTGCCTGGAGCCGGACAGTGAATCAGCCCCAGCATTTT

J: TRBJ1-1
V: TRBV7-2
size: -
D: TRBD1
CDR3: CASSLGRDRGRLVAFF
DNA: TGTGCCAGCAGCTTAGGCCGGGACAGGGGGCGCTTGGTAGCTTTCTTT

J: TRBJ2-3
V: TRBV3-1/TRBV3-2
size: -
D: -
CDR3: CASSSLDTQYF
DNA: TGTGCCAGCAGCTCCCTAGATACGCAGTATTTT

J: TRBJ2-1
V: TRBV7-2
size: -
D: TRBD2
CDR3: CASSLWAGLAFNEQFF
DNA: TGTGCCAGCAGCCTCTGGGCGGGACTAGCTTTCAATGAGCAGTTCTTC

J: TRBJ1-6
V: TRBV5-4
size: few
D: -
CDR3: CASSLRDSYNSPLHF
DNA: TGTGCCAGCAGCTTAAGGGACTCCTATAATTCACCCCTCCACTTT

J: TRBJ2-3
V: TRBV7-8
size: medium-sized
D: -
CDR3: CASSGPSTDTQYF
DNA: TGTGCCAGCAGCGGCCCTAGCACAGATACGCAGTATTTT

J: TRBJ2-1
V: TRBV6-5
size: -
D: -
CDR3: CASSYISASPNNEQFF
DNA: TGTGCCAGCAGTTACATCTCGGCTAGCCCAAACAATGAGCAGTTCTTC

J: TRBJ2-3
V: TRBV11-1
size: -
D: -
CDR3: CASSLELNTDTQYF
DNA: TGTGCCAGCAGCTTAGAGTTAAACACAGATACGCAGTATTTT

J: TRBJ2-2
V: TRBV6-6
size: -
D: -
CDR3: CASSYWGSDGELFF
DNA: TGTGCCAGCAGTTACTGGGGGTCCGACGGGGAGCTGTTTTTT

J: TRBJ2-1
V: TRBV14
size: -
D: TRBD2
CDR3: CASSRRGGETYNEQFF
DNA: TGTGCCAGCAGCCGGCGCGGGGGGGAGACTTACAATGAGCAGTTCTTC

J: TRBJ2-7
V: TRBV7-9
size: -
D: TRBD1
CDR3: CASSRGQGGYEQYF
DNA: TGTGCCAGCAGCCGCGGACAGGGAGGCTACGAGCAGTACTTC

J: TRBJ2-7
V: TRBV3-1/TRBV3-2
size: -
D: -
CDR3: CASSAIFEGGSYEQYF
DNA: TGTGCCAGCAGTGCGATTTTCGAGGGCGGCTCCTACGAGCAGTACTTC

J: TRBJ2-5
V: TRBV24-1
size: -
D: TRBD2
CDR3: CATSDPVGGARGTQYF
DNA: TGTGCCACCAGTGATCCAGTCGGGGGGGCGAGGGGGACCCAGTACTTC

J: TRBJ1-1
V: TRBV7-9
size: -
D: TRBD1
CDR3: CASSPTGTGHTEAFF
DNA: TGTGCCAGCAGCCCAACCGGGACAGGGCACACTGAAGCTTTCTTT

J: TRBJ1-1
V: TRBV6-5
size: -
D: -
CDR3: CASRRQANTEAFF
DNA: TGTGCCAGCAGACGACAGGCGAACACTGAAGCTTTCTTT

J: TRBJ1-6
V: TRBV19
size: -
D: -
CDR3: CASSTGFGISPLHF
DNA: TGTGCCAGTAGTACCGGGTTTGGTATTTCACCCCTCCACTTT

J: TRBJ1-2
V: TRBV5-1
size: -
D: -
CDR3: CASSFGGGGYTF
DNA: TGCGCCAGCAGCTTTGGGGGAGGTGGCTACACCTTC

J: TRBJ1-2
V: TRBV24-1
size: -
D: TRBD1
CDR3: CATSGRQGGGYTF
DNA: TGTGCCACCAGTGGTAGACAGGGTGGTGGCTACACCTTC

J: TRBJ1-2
V: TRBV29-1
size: -
D: -
CDR3: CSVEKGGGYTF
DNA: TGCAGCGTTGAAAAGGGGGGAGGCTACACCTTC

J: TRBJ2-3
V: TRBV12-3/TRBV12-4
size: -
D: -
CDR3: CASSPEDTQYF
DNA: TGTGCCAGCAGCCCAGAGGATACGCAGTATTTT

J: TRBJ1-2
V: TRBV5-4
size: -
D: -
CDR3: CASSFRTLDYGYTF
DNA: TGTGCCAGCAGCTTTCGGACCCTCGACTATGGCTACACCTTC

J: TRBJ2-7
V: TRBV9
size: -
D: TRBD2
CDR3: CASSVSDGGANEQYF
DNA: TGTGCCAGCAGCGTATCTGACGGGGGGGCTAACGAGCAGTACTTC

J: TRBJ1-2
V: TRBV7-2
size: -
D: -
CDR3: CASSLPGNPYGYTF
DNA: TGTGCCAGCAGCCTACCGGGGAATCCCTATGGCTACACCTTC

J: TRBJ2-1
V: TRBV7-2
size: few
D: TRBD2
CDR3: CASSLVPTSGGTGEQFF
DNA: TGTGCCAGCAGCTTAGTGCCGACTAGCGGGGGGACCGGGGAGCAGTTCTTC

J: TRBJ2-7
V: TRBV3-1/TRBV3-2
size: -
D: -
CDR3: CASSQRGRYEQYF
DNA: TGTGCCAGCAGCCAACGGGGGCGCTACGAGCAGTACTTC

J: TRBJ2-5
V: TRBV11-2
size: -
D: -
CDR3: CASSLGETQYF
DNA: TGTGCCAGCAGCTTAGGCGAGACCCAGTACTTC

J: TRBJ1-3
V: TRBV3-1/TRBV3-2
size: -
D: -
CDR3: CASSPPPGEIPGNTIYF
DNA: TGTGCCAGCAGCCCCCCTCCAGGGGAGATCCCTGGAAACACCATATATTTT

J: TRBJ2-3
V: TRBV2
size: -
D: -
CDR3: CATKGGTTSTDTQYF
DNA: TGTGCCACCAAAGGGGGGACTACTAGCACAGATACGCAGTATTTT

J: TRBJ2-5
V: TRBV6-1
size: medium-sized
D: TRBD2
CDR3: CASSELAGGSQETQYF
DNA: TGTGCCAGCAGTGAATTGGCGGGGGGTTCCCAAGAGACCCAGTACTTC

J: TRBJ2-5
V: TRBV30
size: -
D: -
CDR3: CAWSPQETQYF
DNA: TGTGCCTGGAGTCCCCAAGAGACCCAGTACTTC

J: TRBJ1-3
V: TRBV28
size: -
D: TRBD1
CDR3: CASSPRDRTGNTIYF
DNA: TGTGCCAGCAGTCCACGGGACAGGACTGGAAACACCATATATTTT

J: TRBJ2-2
V: TRBV5-1
size: -
D: -
CDR3: CASSLEQMRNTGELFF
DNA: TGCGCCAGCAGCTTGGAACAGATGAGGAACACCGGGGAGCTGTTTTTT

J: TRBJ1-2
V: TRBV6-2/TRBV6-3
size: -
D: -
CDR3: CASSSLKDWGYTF
DNA: TGTGCCAGCAGTTCCCTCAAAGATTGGGGCTACACCTTC

J: TRBJ2-4
V: TRBV20-1
size: -
D: TRBD1
CDR3: CSAAGTGFEYF
DNA: TGCAGTGCTGCCGGGACAGGATTCGAGTACTTC

J: TRBJ1-2
V: TRBV4-3
size: -
D: -
CDR3: CASSQDKPTVINYGYTF
DNA: TGCGCCAGCAGCCAAGATAAACCGACCGTCATTAACTATGGCTACACCTTC

J: TRBJ2-1
V: TRBV3-1/TRBV3-2
size: -
D: -
CDR3: CASSQDVPSGEGEQFF
DNA: TGTGCCAGCAGCCAAGATGTTCCCTCAGGGGAGGGTGAGCAGTTCTTC

J: TRBJ2-7
V: TRBV6-2/TRBV6-3
size: -
D: -
CDR3: CASSLSREQYF
DNA: TGTGCCAGCAGCTTAAGTCGTGAGCAGTACTTC

J: TRBJ2-3
V: TRBV29-1
size: -
D: -
CDR3: CSVRDSLNTDTQYF
DNA: TGCAGCGTCCGGGACTCCCTTAACACAGATACGCAGTATTTT

J: TRBJ1-1
V: TRBV21-1
size: -
D: -
CDR3: CASPRGMVVDRGKVDEAFF
DNA: TGTGCCTCGCCGCGTGGGATGGTAGTGGACAGGGGCAAGGTTGATGAAGCTTTCTTT

J: TRBJ1-4
V: TRBV19
size: -
D: -
CDR3: CASRPEPGGEKLFF
DNA: TGTGCCAGTAGACCCGAACCAGGTGGTGAAAAACTGTTTTTT

J: TRBJ2-7
V: TRBV18
size: -
D: -
CDR3: CASSPGPRGEQYF
DNA: TGTGCCAGCTCACCGGGACCTAGAGGCGAGCAGTACTTC

J: TRBJ2-2
V: TRBV3-1/TRBV3-2
size: -
D: -
CDR3: CASSQVVVANGELFF
DNA: TGTGCCAGCAGCCAAGTGGTGGTAGCTAACGGGGAGCTGTTTTTT

J: TRBJ2-7
V: TRBV2
size: -
D: TRBD1
CDR3: CASSVDRATSYEQYF
DNA: TGTGCCAGCAGTGTGGACAGGGCGACCTCCTACGAGCAGTACTTC

J: TRBJ2-2
V: TRBV25-1
size: -
D: -
CDR3: CASSPATGELFF
DNA: TGTGCCAGCAGCCCTGCCACCGGGGAGCTGTTTTTT

J: TRBJ1-3
V: TRBV3-1/TRBV3-2
size: -
D: -
CDR3: CASTLGAPDLYSGNTIYF
DNA: TGTGCCAGCACCCTTGGGGCCCCGGACCTGTACTCTGGAAACACCATATATTTT

J: TRBJ2-7
V: TRBV7-2
size: -
D: -
CDR3: CASSLSQGSYEQYF
DNA: TGTGCCAGCAGCTTATCCCAGGGTAGTTACGAGCAGTACTTC

J: TRBJ1-1
V: TRBV6-5
size: -
D: -
CDR3: CASTWGEGTEAFF
DNA: TGTGCCAGCACTTGGGGCGAGGGCACTGAAGCTTTCTTT

J: TRBJ1-2
V: TRBV12-2
size: few
D: -
CDR3: CASRLAVVGWGQGTINYGYTF
DNA: -

J: TRBJ1-4
V: TRBV30
size: -
D: TRBD1
CDR3: CAWSDRRGSKTTNEKLFF
DNA: TGTGCCTGGAGTGACCGCAGGGGGAGTAAAACAACTAATGAAAAACTGTTTTTT

J: TRBJ2-7
V: TRBV4-1
size: -
D: -
CDR3: CASSQDLSEQYF
DNA: TGCGCCAGCAGCCAAGATTTGAGCGAGCAGTACTTC

J: TRBJ1-2
V: TRBV5-6
size: -
D: -
CDR3: CASSLYSRPYGYTF
DNA: TGTGCCAGCAGCTTGTATTCCCGTCCCTATGGCTACACCTTC

J: TRBJ2-1
V: TRBV30
size: -
D: -
CDR3: CACAPGSEQFF
DNA: TGTGCCTGTGCTCCCGGGAGTGAGCAGTTCTTC

J: TRBJ1-5
V: TRBV7-2
size: -
D: -
CDR3: CASSSGLPNQPQHF
DNA: TGTGCCAGCAGTTCTGGTTTGCCGAATCAGCCCCAGCATTTT